Following are 12 T cell receptor beta chains from one sample sequenced in a study of T cells after posttransplantation cyclophosphamide. Cyclophosphamide on days +3 and +4 followed busulfan-fludarabine conditioning and a marrow graft. Repertoires were generated with immunoSEQ multiplex PCR, while TCRdb's copy carries only in-frame clones and drops some. The table includes 6,500 or so clones, almost 75% detected once. Sample: PBMCs, taken 1,400 to 1,500 days after allogeneic stem cell transplant with posttransplant cyclophosphamide. These receptors were taken from a male patient in his thirties who received an allogeneic stem cell transplant from a related donor, was CMV-positive, and had acute GVHD only. Some T cells here may be from the graft donor.

The gene calls are TRBV28 and TRBJ2-7; a possible D gene is TRBD1 (5 bases). V lost 3 bases to trimming and J lost 3 bases, with 12 bases between them. CDR1 and CDR2 (germline): MDHEN, SYDVKM. CDR3 size: 14 residues. The DNA of the CDR3 is TGTGCCAGCAGTTTTCAGGGAACTGGCTACGAGCAGTACTTC. It translates to CASSFQGTGYEQYF.

The chain recombines TRBV4-2 with TRBJ1-4; D is possibly TRBD1 (6 bases). This CDR3 region has 16 residues. Trimming stripped 3 bases from V and 5 bases from J, with 16 bases between. Germline V gene lookup returns CDR1 LGHNA and CDR2 YNFKEQ. CDR3 nucleotide sequence: TGTGCCAGCAGCCAGCCCCCGCAGGGGATGAATGAAAAACTGTTTTTT. Translated: CASSQPPQGMNEKLFF.

This chain uses TRBV13 with TRBJ2-1; tentative D call: TRBD1 (6 bases). The CDR3 is 12 amino acids. The V gene's germline CDR1 is PRHDT and CDR2 FYEKMQ (reference sequence). V dropped 4 bases and J dropped 7 bases, with 8 bases sitting between them. The CDR3 DNA follows: TGTGCCAGCAGCTCAACAGGGAATGAGCAGTTCTTC. Encoded protein: CASSSTGNEQFF.

The chain uses TRBV5-1 and TRBJ2-7, with 8 bases that match TRBD1. Germline lookup yields CDR1 SGHRS and CDR2 YFSETQ. The CDR3 extends over 14 amino acids. J was trimmed by 5 bases and V by 4 bases; bases with no gene match: 8. The CDR3 loop reads CASSTGQAPNEQYF. In nucleotides, the CDR3 is TGCGCCAGCAGCACGGGACAGGCCCCCAACGAGCAGTACTTC.

The chain employs TRBV10-2 and TRBJ1-6; 7 bases are shared with TRBD1. The CDR3 extends over 16 amino acids. The germline V gene encodes CDR1 WSHSY and CDR2 SAAADI. J lost 4 bases, V lost 0 bases, and 3 bases had no gene match. In nucleotides, the CDR3 is TGCGCCAGCAGTGAGTCCCCGGACAGGTATAATTCACCCCTCCACTTT. This sequence encodes CASSESPDRYNSPLHF.

The chain couples TRBV27 to TRBJ2-2, with a possible D match to TRBD2 (6 bases). The CDR3 contains 15 residues. Per the germline V gene, CDR1 is MNHEY and CDR2 is SMNVEV (reference sequence). Trimming took 6 bases from V and 1 from J, leaving 12 bases between them. CDR3 residues: CASRPGRGNTGELFF. The CDR3 DNA reads as TGTGCCAGCAGGCCTGGGCGGGGGAACACCGGGGAGCTGTTTTTT.

This chain uses TRBV4-3 with TRBJ1-3, with D possibly TRBD1 on 6 matching bases. CDR3 size: 18 residues. V gave up 3 bases and J gave up 0 bases, with 18 bases separating them. Per germline, CDR1 LGHNA and CDR2 YSLEER. This CDR3 is CASSHTLTGSFSGNTIYF. DNA of the CDR3: TGCGCCAGCAGCCACACACTTACAGGGTCATTCTCTGGAAACACCATATATTTT.

The genes are TRBV4-1 and TRBJ2-4, with 7 bases that match TRBD2. The CDR3 spans 14 residues. Germline CDR1 and CDR2: MGHRA and YSYEKL. The trim removed 2 bases at V and 4 bases at J, leaving 2 bases unmatched. In DNA, the CDR3 is TGCGCCAGCAGCCAAATGGGGGGGAAAAACATTCAGTACTTC. This codes for CASSQMGGKNIQYF.

The V and J genes are TRBV28 and TRBJ1-1; no firm D call. The germline V and J ends were trimmed by 2 bases and 0 bases, with 16 bases remaining between them. CDR1 MDHEN and CDR2 SYDVKM come from the germline V gene. CDR3 size: 17 residues. The CDR3 sequence: CASSLGSVVRMNTEAFF. CDR3 in DNA: TGTGCCAGCAGTTTAGGGAGTGTGGTCAGGATGAACACTGAAGCTTTCTTT.

The gene calls are TRBV27 and TRBJ1-5; TRBD1 is a possible D gene (5 bases). Germline CDR1 reads MNHEY; CDR2 reads SMNVEV (reference sequence). V was trimmed by 2 bases and J by 1 base, leaving 15 bases between them. The CDR3 is made up of 17 amino acids. CDR3 in amino acids: CASSLRPPGVSNQPQHF. CDR3 DNA: TGTGCCAGCAGTTTAAGGCCTCCGGGGGTGAGCAATCAGCCCCAGCATTTT.

The chain employs TRBV18 and TRBJ1-6; 8 positions match TRBD1. CDR1 and CDR2 from the germline V gene are KGHSH and LQKENI. J was trimmed by 7 bases and V by 2 bases; bases with no gene match: 10. CDR3 length equals 17 residues. DNA for the CDR3: TGTGCCAGCTCACCAACCATTCCGGGACAGGCGAATTCACCCCTCCACTTT. As protein: CASSPTIPGQANSPLHF.

This clone has a handful of counts. V gene TRBV5-1 combines with J gene TRBJ1-2, with 7 bases aligning to TRBD1. Germline V lookup: CDR1 SGHRS, CDR2 YFSETQ. J gave up 0 bases and V 7 bases, and 3 bases lay outside the gene matches. The CDR3 loop spans 13 amino acids. CDR3 residues: CASRDSPNYGYTF. The CDR3 DNA sequence: TGCGCCAGCCGGGACAGTCCTAACTATGGCTACACCTTC.